This T cell receptor (beta chain) was captured by sequencing in a study of tumor-infiltrating lymphocytes in localized non-small cell lung cancer. On the study more broadly: Each patient gave resected tumor and non-adjacent uninvolved lung tissue.

Profiled with immunoSEQ multiplex PCR; TCRdb holds only in-frame clones, not every one. The sample contains 13,000 to 15,000 clones, around 70% of which appear only once. This CDR3 spans 14 amino acids. Germline CDR1 SGHTA, CDR2 FQGNSA. The V and J ends lost 0 bases and 4 bases respectively, with 9 bases between them. The rearrangement joins TRBV7-2 to TRBJ1-2; D gene ambiguous. Sequencing was carried out using uninvolved lung tissue not adjacent to the tumor. The clonotype was recovered from a human donor with non-small cell lung cancer. The CDR3 spells CASSLAGEGYGYTF. The DNA for the CDR3 is TGTGCCAGCAGCTTAGCCGGGGAGGGCTATGGCTACACCTTC.